This T cell receptor (beta chain) was sequenced during a study of CD8 T cells in Susac syndrome. Study-level background: Patients with Susac syndrome were therapy-naive, taking corticosteroids, with some also receiving intravenous immunoglobulin, or taking intravenous immunoglobulin alone at the time their blood was drawn.

It was negative isolation that provided the CD8+ and CD4+ T cells, whereas TEMRA cells were enriched by FACS. CDR1 is LNHNV and CDR2 is YYDKDF in the germline V gene (reference sequence). The CDR3 has 11 amino acids. Trimming took 0 bases from V and 5 from J, leaving 1 base between them. A quantity of 0.5 to 1 ug RNA underwent reverse transcription using random hexamers. immunoSEQ multiplex PCR amplified TCR beta CDR3 across 54 Vbeta, 13 Jbeta. TCRdb itself ran the immunoSEQ multiplex PCR reads through MiXCR, one entry per CDR3 protein. The data contain 75,000 to 100,000 distinct CDR3 sequences, about 95% of them singletons.

Sequenced: CD8+ T cells from PBMCs. The source of this sequence is a human donor with Susac syndrome. The V and J genes are TRBV15 and TRBJ1-2; no clear D gene. CDR3 sequence: CATSREYGYTF. The CDR3 DNA sequence: TGTGCCACCAGCAGAGAGTATGGCTACACCTTC.